This T cell receptor (beta chain) stems from a study of CD8 T cells in Susac syndrome. Study results and caveats: The TCR sequencing and HLA analysis in the study involved a relatively small number of individuals, as the study acknowledged.

Note on this clonotype: Its antigen is not known.

RNA totalling roughly 0.5 to 1 ug underwent reverse transcription with random hexamers. Coverage of TCR beta CDR3 amplification by immunoSEQ multiplex PCR extended to 54 Vbeta and 13 Jbeta. One entry per CDR3 protein results from TCRdb running MiXCR on the immunoSEQ multiplex PCR reads. The sample shows fewer than 350,000 distinct CDR3 sequences, roughly 85% of them seen only once. The CDR3 has 12 amino acids. CDR1 and CDR2 (germline): LNHDA, SQIVND (reference sequence). V lost 5 bases and J 10 bases, leaving 11 bases between the germline ends. This chain joins TRBV19 and TRBJ2-2; D unresolved. The sequenced material came from CD8+ T cells from PBMCs. The TCR comes from a human donor with multiple sclerosis. The CDR3 loop reads CASSYGVVELFF. In DNA, the CDR3 is TGTGCCAGTAGTTATGGGGTGGTGGAGCTGTTTTTT.